This T cell receptor (beta chain) originates from a study of cytomegalovirus exposure and HLA in healthy donors. Study results and limitations: Among TCR sequences, most were rare, though some public TCRs appeared in many donors. In a later analysis, HLA-C alleles had the fewest associated TCRs, DRB1 alleles the most. Earlier results showed most TCR beta V segments being productive about 90% or about 30% of the time. Available immune exposure information was restricted to CMV serostatus only.

Of note for this clone: The antigen remains unidentified.

Trimming shortened V by 6 bases and J by 3 bases, and 12 bases separated the two germline ends. This CDR3 comprises 13 residues. The germline V gene has CDR1 MNHEY and CDR2 SVGAGI. Use of 60 Vbeta and 13 Jbeta primers characterized the PCR. Using immunoSEQ multiplex PCR, the repertoire was profiled, and TCRdb retains in-frame clones only, with some absent. The table records 100,000 to 150,000 clones, about 85% of them present only once. This TCR derives from a boy aged 5-17 years in good health and CMV-seronegative. Source material: PBMCs. The V call is TRBV6-5, the J call TRBJ2-7; D might be TRBD2 (5 bases). This CDR3 is CASSPDGGYEQYF. CDR3 sequence (DNA): TGTGCCAGCAGCCCGGACGGAGGCTACGAGCAGTACTTC.